The subject of this entry is one T cell receptor beta chain. The time point here: late/post reinfection, 12 to 24 weeks after detection. No in vitro expansion preceded TCR sequencing of the sorted cells. People who inject drugs from Montreal's HEPCO study were the donors. The CDR3 has 16 residues. V was cut by 0 bases and J by 1 base, with 13 bases left in between. CDR1 is MNHNS and CDR2 is SASEGT in the germline V gene. The data belong to a study of memory CD8 T cells in hepatitis C reinfection. As for the study in general: HCV reinfection meant a positive HCV RNA test after two negative tests at least 60 days apart. Late or post reinfection samples were taken 12 to 24 weeks after detection.

Here immunoSEQ multiplex PCR was the method, and the copy in TCRdb shows in-frame clones only, minus some. The table shows approximately 49,000 clones, with roughly 89% occurring only once. Sequenced material: naive CD8+ T cells sorted from blood. The rearrangement uses TRBV6-1 and TRBJ2-7, with D possibly being TRBD1 (6 bases). The origin of this receptor is a man aged 18-30 years with hepatitis C virus infection. CDR3 residues: CASSEAGRGMSYEQYF. CDR3 in DNA: TGTGCCAGCAGTGAAGCCGGCAGGGGAATGTCCTACGAGCAGTACTTC.